A selection of T cell receptor beta chains follows, all from one sample in a study of cytotoxic CD8 clonotypes in ibrutinib-treated CLL. The method was immunoSEQ multiplex PCR; TCRdb's version includes in-frame clones alone and lacks a portion of them. Of 200,000 to 250,000 clones in the sample, 79% are singletons; the top ten hold about 10%. The source was PBMCs, collected after 12 months of ibrutinib treatment. The source of these receptors is a human donor with chronic lymphocytic leukemia. The CDR3 runs from the conserved cysteine through the conserved F or W. A D gene is named only where the DNA matches it firmly. Some rows have no size entry. The others give once, few or many, or a class for an expanded clone.

DNA: TGTGCCAGCAGCTTAGTAGTGTCTGGGGCCAACGTCCTGACTTTC
CDR3: CASSLVVSGANVLTF
V: TRBV7-9
D: -
size: -
J: TRBJ2-6

DNA: TGTGCCAGCAGTTTATCGTTTTTGCAGCCCCAGCATTTT
CDR3: CASSLSFLQPQHF
V: TRBV27
D: -
size: once
J: TRBJ1-5

DNA: TGTGCCAGCAGCTTAGAGAGTAGCGGGGCGGTACTGTTTTTT
CDR3: CASSLESSGAVLFF
V: TRBV7-6
D: TRBD2
size: -
J: TRBJ2-2

DNA: TGTGCCAGCAGTTTCGAATACGGGACGGATGAGCAGTTCTTC
CDR3: CASSFEYGTDEQFF
V: TRBV27
D: -
size: -
J: TRBJ2-1

DNA: TGTGCCGTCCGACCGGCTCCCGACAACACTGAAGCTTTCTTT
CDR3: CAVRPAPDNTEAFF
V: TRBV27
D: -
size: -
J: TRBJ1-1

DNA: TGCGCCAGTCAAGAGGAGTTTGATTCACCCCTCCACTTT
CDR3: CASQEEFDSPLHF
V: TRBV5-1
D: -
size: -
J: TRBJ1-6

DNA: TGTGCCAGCAGAGGGACAACTAATGAAAAACTGTTTTTT
CDR3: CASRGTTNEKLFF
V: TRBV6-1
D: -
size: -
J: TRBJ1-4

DNA: TGTGCCAGTAGTATGTACGACGGGAACGAGCAGTACTTC
CDR3: CASSMYDGNEQYF
V: TRBV19
D: -
size: -
J: TRBJ2-7

DNA: TGTGCCATAGAGGGACAGGGGGTTCTTCGAGGAAACACCATATATTTT
CDR3: CAIEGQGVLRGNTIYF
V: TRBV7-9
D: TRBD1
size: few
J: TRBJ1-3

DNA: TGTGCCAGTAGTACCCAGGGGGCTGGAAACACCGGGGAGCTGTTTTTT
CDR3: CASSTQGAGNTGELFF
V: TRBV19
D: TRBD1
size: -
J: TRBJ2-2

DNA: TGTGCCAGCAGCCCTGATGGAAACACCATATATTTT
CDR3: CASSPDGNTIYF
V: TRBV2
D: -
size: few
J: TRBJ1-3

DNA: TGTGCCAGCAGCCCCGGGACTAGCGGGGGGGAGACCCAGTACTTC
CDR3: CASSPGTSGGETQYF
V: TRBV9
D: TRBD2
size: -
J: TRBJ2-5

DNA: TGTGCCAGTGGCCAGGGTTCTGGGGCCAACGTCCTGACTTTC
CDR3: CASGQGSGANVLTF
V: TRBV19
D: -
size: few
J: TRBJ2-6

DNA: TGTGCCAGTAGTGAGAACAGTGCAGGAGGGACTGAAGCTTTCTTT
CDR3: CASSENSAGGTEAFF
V: TRBV19
D: -
size: -
J: TRBJ1-1

DNA: TGTGCCAGTAGTAAATGGGCGGGGGACACTGAAGCTTTCTTT
CDR3: CASSKWAGDTEAFF
V: TRBV19
D: -
size: -
J: TRBJ1-1

DNA: TGTGCCAGCAGCACGGGGAGGAGAACAGATACGCAGTATTTT
CDR3: CASSTGRRTDTQYF
V: TRBV6-7
D: -
size: few
J: TRBJ2-3

DNA: TGTGCCAGTAGTATAGGAGGGGGGAACACTGAAGCTTTCTTT
CDR3: CASSIGGGNTEAFF
V: TRBV19
D: -
size: medium-sized
J: TRBJ1-1

DNA: TGTGCCAGCACCTTGACAGGGAACCAAGAGACCCAGTACTTC
CDR3: CASTLTGNQETQYF
V: TRBV6-1
D: TRBD1
size: -
J: TRBJ2-5

DNA: TGCAGCGTTGGTCGGGACAGCTCCTATGGCTACACCTTC
CDR3: CSVGRDSSYGYTF
V: TRBV29-1
D: TRBD1
size: -
J: TRBJ1-2

DNA: TGTGCCAGTAGTCATGGACAGGGCGAAAAACTGTTTTTT
CDR3: CASSHGQGEKLFF
V: TRBV19
D: TRBD1
size: few
J: TRBJ1-4

DNA: TGCGCCAGCAGCTTGGCGGGACAGGGGTACAATGAGCAGTTCTTC
CDR3: CASSLAGQGYNEQFF
V: TRBV5-1
D: TRBD1
size: -
J: TRBJ2-1

DNA: TGTGCCAGCAGTGAGGGCTCTCCGGGCTACACCTTC
CDR3: CASSEGSPGYTF
V: TRBV6-1
D: -
size: -
J: TRBJ1-2

DNA: TGTGCCAGTAGTTTCGGACAGTCCTACAATGAGCAGTTCTTC
CDR3: CASSFGQSYNEQFF
V: TRBV19
D: -
size: -
J: TRBJ2-1

DNA: TGCGCCAGCAGCTTGCGGCTAGCGGGATCTTCCTACGAGCAGTACTTC
CDR3: CASSLRLAGSSYEQYF
V: TRBV5-1
D: TRBD2
size: -
J: TRBJ2-7

DNA: TGCGCCAGCAGCCAGGAAGGGGCAGGGGGCTTTTCCCACAATGAGCAGTTCTTC
CDR3: CASSQEGAGGFSHNEQFF
V: TRBV4-1
D: TRBD1
size: -
J: TRBJ2-1

DNA: TGTGCCAGCAGTTTACCCTCCAAGGGAGGGGCCGGGGAGCTGTTTTTT
CDR3: CASSLPSKGGAGELFF
V: TRBV6-5
D: TRBD2
size: -
J: TRBJ2-2

DNA: TGTGCCAGCAGTGAATATGAGGGGGCATACAATCAGCCCCAGCATTTT
CDR3: CASSEYEGAYNQPQHF
V: TRBV6-1
D: TRBD1
size: -
J: TRBJ1-5

DNA: TGTGCCAGCTCACAGTTGGGGATTAATGAAAAACTGTTTTTT
CDR3: CASSQLGINEKLFF
V: TRBV18
D: -
size: -
J: TRBJ1-4

DNA: TGTGCCAGCAGCCGAAGTATTTGGCCCACACAGGCTGACTATGGCTACACCTTC
CDR3: CASSRSIWPTQADYGYTF
V: TRBV7-3
D: -
size: -
J: TRBJ1-2

DNA: TGCAGCGCATATACAGGGAACACTGAAGCTTTCTTT
CDR3: CSAYTGNTEAFF
V: TRBV29-1
D: -
size: -
J: TRBJ1-1

DNA: TGTGCCATGGGACTAGCGGGATTAGATGAGCAGTTCTTC
CDR3: CAMGLAGLDEQFF
V: TRBV10-3
D: TRBD2
size: -
J: TRBJ2-1

DNA: TGTGCCAGTAGTATAACAGGGACCCCCTCGACCTCTGCCGAGCAGTACTTC
CDR3: CASSITGTPSTSAEQYF
V: TRBV19
D: -
size: -
J: TRBJ2-7

DNA: TGTGCCAGCAGTCAAGCGGGGACTAGCAGCTACGAGCAGTACTTC
CDR3: CASSQAGTSSYEQYF
V: TRBV28
D: TRBD2
size: -
J: TRBJ2-7

DNA: TGTGCCAGTAGTCCACCACTATACGCTACCAATGAGCAGTTCTTC
CDR3: CASSPPLYATNEQFF
V: TRBV19
D: -
size: -
J: TRBJ2-1

DNA: TGTGCCAGCAGTATAGCGGGGGGCACAGATACGCAGTATTTT
CDR3: CASSIAGGTDTQYF
V: TRBV6-1
D: TRBD2
size: -
J: TRBJ2-3

DNA: TGTGCCAGCAGTGGGGTCACAGGGGCTGTCGCTGGCTACACCTTC
CDR3: CASSGVTGAVAGYTF
V: TRBV2
D: TRBD1
size: -
J: TRBJ1-2

DNA: TGTGCCAGCAGGATCACAGGGGACACTGAAGCTTTCTTT
CDR3: CASRITGDTEAFF
V: TRBV7-9
D: TRBD1
size: -
J: TRBJ1-1

DNA: TGCGCCAGCAGCCCTCTCTCTAGCGGGAGCTCTCATGAGCAGTTCTTC
CDR3: CASSPLSSGSSHEQFF
V: TRBV4-1
D: TRBD2
size: -
J: TRBJ2-1

DNA: TGTGCCAGCATAGCGATACAGGGATTTCATCAGCCCCAGCATTTT
CDR3: CASIAIQGFHQPQHF
V: TRBV28
D: -
size: many
J: TRBJ1-5

DNA: TGTGCCAGCAGTGAAGGTGTGGGAGCGGGAGTGGAGACCCAGTACTTC
CDR3: CASSEGVGAGVETQYF
V: TRBV2
D: TRBD2
size: few
J: TRBJ2-5

DNA: TGTGCCAGCCTCCGTAGCGGGAGCGACCACGAGCAGTACTTC
CDR3: CASLRSGSDHEQYF
V: TRBV7-9
D: TRBD2
size: once
J: TRBJ2-7

DNA: TGTGCCAGCAGCCAGGTCGCCTCCGGCTACGAGCAGTACTTC
CDR3: CASSQVASGYEQYF
V: TRBV11-2
D: -
size: -
J: TRBJ2-7

DNA: TGTGCCAGTAGTATAGATACGGGGAGACCCCAGCATTTT
CDR3: CASSIDTGRPQHF
V: TRBV19
D: -
size: -
J: TRBJ1-5

DNA: TGTGCCAGCAGCCCACCGCCAGGGGCGGACGAGCAGTACTTC
CDR3: CASSPPPGADEQYF
V: TRBV7-9
D: -
size: -
J: TRBJ2-7

DNA: TGTGCCAGCAGCCAAGACAGGCTTCAGCCCCAGCATTTT
CDR3: CASSQDRLQPQHF
V: TRBV4-2
D: -
size: -
J: TRBJ1-5

DNA: TGTGCCAGCAGTGAATCCCGGACAGGGGAGATTGGCTACACCTTC
CDR3: CASSESRTGEIGYTF
V: TRBV25-1
D: TRBD1
size: -
J: TRBJ1-2

DNA: TGTGCCAGCAGTCTGGGTGGACCCGGGATTACCTCTTTCTTT
CDR3: CASSLGGPGITSFF
V: TRBV2
D: -
size: once
J: TRBJ1-1

DNA: TGTGCCAGCAGCGTTTCCTACAATGAGCAGTTCTTC
CDR3: CASSVSYNEQFF
V: TRBV9
D: -
size: few
J: TRBJ2-1

DNA: TGTGCCAGCAGCTTCTACTCCTACGAGCAGTACTTC
CDR3: CASSFYSYEQYF
V: TRBV13
D: -
size: -
J: TRBJ2-7

DNA: TGCGCCAGCAGTGAGAACAGGGGGCCCCCTAACAATGAGCAGTTCTTC
CDR3: CASSENRGPPNNEQFF
V: TRBV10-2
D: TRBD1
size: -
J: TRBJ2-1

DNA: TGTGCCATCAGGCCGGGACTGCCCTACAATGAGCAGTTCTTC
CDR3: CAIRPGLPYNEQFF
V: TRBV10-3
D: -
size: -
J: TRBJ2-1